This paragraph reports one T cell receptor beta chain. What it recognizes is unknown. This entry comes from a study of cytomegalovirus exposure and HLA in healthy donors. Study-level information: The roughly 110 validation repertoires were produced on the same platform as the roughly 700 repertoires of the first cohort. This was reported in a later analysis.

Whole-study results and caveats: The study put 150 or so TCR beta chains on its list as cytomegalovirus-associated. A few CMV-associated chains were confirmed in vitro to be specific for CMV antigens.

The donors formed part of the roughly 120-subject validation cohort, distinct from the roughly 700-subject first cohort. V was clipped by 1 base and J by 0 bases, with 7 bases between them. CDR1 and CDR2 from the germline V gene are MDHEN and SYDVKM. The CDR3 length is 14 residues. The table came from immunoSEQ multiplex PCR; TCRdb's copy has only in-frame clones and leaves some out. The table records 60,000 to 85,000 clones, 96% of them present only once. V usage is TRBV28 and J usage is TRBJ2-7; TRBD1 might be the D (6 bases). The receptor was isolated from a woman between 18 and 30 years old in good health and CMV-seropositive. The sequenced sample consisted of PBMCs. CDR3 in amino acids: CASSLSTGSYEQYF. CDR3 DNA sequence: TGTGCCAGCAGTTTATCGACAGGCTCCTACGAGCAGTACTTC.